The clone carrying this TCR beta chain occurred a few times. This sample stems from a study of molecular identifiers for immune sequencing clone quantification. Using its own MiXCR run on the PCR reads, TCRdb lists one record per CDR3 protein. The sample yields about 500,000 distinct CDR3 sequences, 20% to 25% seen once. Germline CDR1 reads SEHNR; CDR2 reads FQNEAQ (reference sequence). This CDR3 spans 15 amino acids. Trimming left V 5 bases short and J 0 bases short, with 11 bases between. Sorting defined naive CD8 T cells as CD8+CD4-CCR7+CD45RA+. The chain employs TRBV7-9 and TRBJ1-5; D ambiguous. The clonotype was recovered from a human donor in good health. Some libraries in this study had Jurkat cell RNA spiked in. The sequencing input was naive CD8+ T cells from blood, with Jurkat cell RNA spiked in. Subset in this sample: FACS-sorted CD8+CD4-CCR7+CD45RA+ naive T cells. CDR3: CASSPEGGSNQPQHF. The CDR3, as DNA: TGTGCCAGCAGCCCAGAAGGTGGTAGCAATCAGCCCCAGCATTTT.